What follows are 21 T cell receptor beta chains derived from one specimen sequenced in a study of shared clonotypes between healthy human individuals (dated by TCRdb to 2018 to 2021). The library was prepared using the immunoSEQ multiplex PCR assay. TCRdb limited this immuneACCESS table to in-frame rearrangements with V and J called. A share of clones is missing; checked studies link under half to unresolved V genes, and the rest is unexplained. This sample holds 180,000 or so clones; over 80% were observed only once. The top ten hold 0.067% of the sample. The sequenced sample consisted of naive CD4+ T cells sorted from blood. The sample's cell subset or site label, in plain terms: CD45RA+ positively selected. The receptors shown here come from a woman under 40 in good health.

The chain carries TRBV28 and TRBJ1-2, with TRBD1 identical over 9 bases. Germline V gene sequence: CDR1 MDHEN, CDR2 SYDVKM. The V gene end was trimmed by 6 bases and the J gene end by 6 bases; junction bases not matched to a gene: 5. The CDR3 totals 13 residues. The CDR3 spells CASRVTGGNGYTF. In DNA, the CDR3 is TGTGCCAGCAGGGTGACAGGGGGAAATGGCTACACCTTC.

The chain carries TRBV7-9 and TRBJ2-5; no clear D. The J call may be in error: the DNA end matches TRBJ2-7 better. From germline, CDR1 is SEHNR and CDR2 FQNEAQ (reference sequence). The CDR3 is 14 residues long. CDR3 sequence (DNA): TGTGCCAGCAGCATAGACGGCCCCTCCTACGAGCAGTACTTC. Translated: CASSIDGPSYEQYF.

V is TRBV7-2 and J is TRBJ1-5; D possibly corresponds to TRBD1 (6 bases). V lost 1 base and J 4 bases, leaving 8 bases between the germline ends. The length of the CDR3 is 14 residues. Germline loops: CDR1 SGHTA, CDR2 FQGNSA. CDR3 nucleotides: TGTGCCAGCAGCTTAGGGACAGAGAATCAGCCCCAGCATTTT. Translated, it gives CASSLGTENQPQHF.

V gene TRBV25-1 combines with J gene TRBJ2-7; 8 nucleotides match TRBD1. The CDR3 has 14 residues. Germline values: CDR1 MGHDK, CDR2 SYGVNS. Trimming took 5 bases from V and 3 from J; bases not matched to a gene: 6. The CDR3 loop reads CASSNDRGFYEQYF. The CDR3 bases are TGTGCCAGCAGTAACGACAGGGGTTTCTACGAGCAGTACTTC.

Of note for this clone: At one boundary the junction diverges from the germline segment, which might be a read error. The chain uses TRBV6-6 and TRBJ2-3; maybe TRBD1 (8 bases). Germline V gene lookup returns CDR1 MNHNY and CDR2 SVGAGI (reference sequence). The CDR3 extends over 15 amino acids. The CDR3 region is CASSYRPPPVQGGDF. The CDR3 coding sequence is TGTGCCAGCAGCTACCGGCCCCCACCCGTACAGGGGGGGGATTTT.

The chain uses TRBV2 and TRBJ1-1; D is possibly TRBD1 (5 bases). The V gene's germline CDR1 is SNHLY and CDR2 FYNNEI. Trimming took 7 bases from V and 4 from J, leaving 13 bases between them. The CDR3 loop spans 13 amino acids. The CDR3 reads CASIRGVGTEAFF. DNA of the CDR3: TGTGCCAGCATCCGGGGGGTGGGCACTGAAGCTTTCTTT.

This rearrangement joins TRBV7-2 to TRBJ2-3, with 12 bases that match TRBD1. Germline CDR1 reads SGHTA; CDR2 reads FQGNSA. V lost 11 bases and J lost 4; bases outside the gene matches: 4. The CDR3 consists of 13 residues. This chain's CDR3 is CAGGTGGADTQYF. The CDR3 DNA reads TGTGCCGGGGGGACAGGGGGCGCAGATACGCAGTATTTT.

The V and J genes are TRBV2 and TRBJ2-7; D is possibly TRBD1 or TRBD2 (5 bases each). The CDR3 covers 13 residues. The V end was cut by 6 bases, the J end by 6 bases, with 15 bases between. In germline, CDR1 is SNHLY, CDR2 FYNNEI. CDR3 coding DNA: TGTGCCAGCAGGGCCCGACAGAGCGGCGAGCAGTACTTC. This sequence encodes CASRARQSGEQYF.

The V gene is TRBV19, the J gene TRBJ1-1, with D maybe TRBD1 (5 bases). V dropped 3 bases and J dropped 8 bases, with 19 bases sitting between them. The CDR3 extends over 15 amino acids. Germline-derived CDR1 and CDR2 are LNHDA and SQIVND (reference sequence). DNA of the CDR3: TGTGCCAGTAGTATCCGGGGGTCGGGGATCAGGGAAGCTTTCTTT. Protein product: CASSIRGSGIREAFF.

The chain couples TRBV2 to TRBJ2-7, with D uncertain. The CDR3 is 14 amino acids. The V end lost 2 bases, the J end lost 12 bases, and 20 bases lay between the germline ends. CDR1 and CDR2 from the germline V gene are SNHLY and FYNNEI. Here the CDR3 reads CASSEQGRTTVPYF. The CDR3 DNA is TGTGCCAGCAGTGAACAAGGACGAACTACAGTCCCGTACTTC.

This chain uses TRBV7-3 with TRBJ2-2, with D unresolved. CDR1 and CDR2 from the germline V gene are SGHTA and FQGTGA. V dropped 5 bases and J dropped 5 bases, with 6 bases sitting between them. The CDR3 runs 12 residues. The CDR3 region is CASSPRTGELFF. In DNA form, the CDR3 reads TGTGCCAGCAGCCCAAGAACCGGGGAGCTGTTTTTT.

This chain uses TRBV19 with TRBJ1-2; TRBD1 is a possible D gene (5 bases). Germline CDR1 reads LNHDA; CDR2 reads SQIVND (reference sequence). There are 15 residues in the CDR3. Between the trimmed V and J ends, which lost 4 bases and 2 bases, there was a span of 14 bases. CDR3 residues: CASSRATEINYGYTF. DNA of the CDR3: TGTGCCAGTAGTAGGGCGACAGAGATAAACTATGGCTACACCTTC. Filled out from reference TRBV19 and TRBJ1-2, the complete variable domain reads DGGITQSPKYLFRKEGQNVTLSCEQNLNHDAMYWYRQDPGQGLRLIYYSQIVNDFQKGDIAEGYSVSREKKESFPLTVTSAQKNPTAFYLCASSRATEINYGYTFGSGTRLTVV.

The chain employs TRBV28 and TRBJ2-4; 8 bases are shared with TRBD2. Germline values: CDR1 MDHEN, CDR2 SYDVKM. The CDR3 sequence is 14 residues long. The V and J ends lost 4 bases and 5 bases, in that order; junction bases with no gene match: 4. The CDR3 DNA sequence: TGTGCCAGCAGTTCCGGGGGGGTTCAAAACATTCAGTACTTC. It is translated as CASSSGGVQNIQYF.

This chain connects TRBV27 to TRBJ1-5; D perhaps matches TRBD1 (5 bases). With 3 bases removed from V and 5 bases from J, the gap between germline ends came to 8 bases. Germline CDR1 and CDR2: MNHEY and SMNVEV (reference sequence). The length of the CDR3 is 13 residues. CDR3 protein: CASSFDRHQPQHF. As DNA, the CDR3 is TGTGCCAGCAGTTTCGACAGACATCAGCCCCAGCATTTT.

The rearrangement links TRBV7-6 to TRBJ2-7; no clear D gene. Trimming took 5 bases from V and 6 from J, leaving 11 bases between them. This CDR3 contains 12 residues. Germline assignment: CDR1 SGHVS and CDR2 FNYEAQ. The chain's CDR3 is CASSGPLSEQYF. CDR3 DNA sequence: TGTGCCAGCAGCGGACCACTTAGCGAGCAGTACTTC.

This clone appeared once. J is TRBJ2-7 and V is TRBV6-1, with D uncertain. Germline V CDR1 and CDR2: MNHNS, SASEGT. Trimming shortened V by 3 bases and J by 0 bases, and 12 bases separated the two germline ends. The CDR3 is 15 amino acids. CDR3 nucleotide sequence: TGTGCCAGCAGTGATGCATCTGGCCACTCCTACGAGCAGTACTTC. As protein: CASSDASGHSYEQYF.

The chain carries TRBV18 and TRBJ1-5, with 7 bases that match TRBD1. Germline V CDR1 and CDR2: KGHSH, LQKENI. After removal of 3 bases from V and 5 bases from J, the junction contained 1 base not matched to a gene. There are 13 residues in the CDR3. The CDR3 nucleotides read TGTGCCAGCTCACCCGACAGGGATCAGCCCCAGCATTTT. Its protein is CASSPDRDQPQHF.

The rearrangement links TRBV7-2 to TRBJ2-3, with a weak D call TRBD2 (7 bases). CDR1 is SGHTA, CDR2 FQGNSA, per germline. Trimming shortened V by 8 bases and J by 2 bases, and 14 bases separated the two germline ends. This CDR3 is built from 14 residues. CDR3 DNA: TGTGCCAGCTCTTCCCGGGGGGCCACAGATACGCAGTATTTT. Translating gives CASSSRGATDTQYF.

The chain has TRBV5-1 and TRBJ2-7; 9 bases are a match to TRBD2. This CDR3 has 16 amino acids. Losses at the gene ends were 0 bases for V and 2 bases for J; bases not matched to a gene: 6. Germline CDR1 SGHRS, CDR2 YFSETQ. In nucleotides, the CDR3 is TGCGCCAGCAGCTTGGCCTTGCTAGCGGGAACCTACGAGCAGTACTTC. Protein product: CASSLALLAGTYEQYF. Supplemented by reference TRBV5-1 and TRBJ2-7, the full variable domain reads KAGVTQTPRYLIKTRGQQVTLSCSPISGHRSVSWYQQTPGQGLQFLFEYFSETQRNKGNFPGRFSGRQFSNSRSEMNVSTLELGDSALYLCASSLALLAGTYEQYFGPGTRLTVT.

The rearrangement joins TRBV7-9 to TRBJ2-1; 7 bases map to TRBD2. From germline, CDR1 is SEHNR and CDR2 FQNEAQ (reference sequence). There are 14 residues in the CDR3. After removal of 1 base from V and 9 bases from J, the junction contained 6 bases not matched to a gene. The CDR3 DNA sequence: TGTGCCAGCAGCTTAGTCAGCGGGGTCTTTGAGCAGTTCTTC. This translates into CASSLVSGVFEQFF.

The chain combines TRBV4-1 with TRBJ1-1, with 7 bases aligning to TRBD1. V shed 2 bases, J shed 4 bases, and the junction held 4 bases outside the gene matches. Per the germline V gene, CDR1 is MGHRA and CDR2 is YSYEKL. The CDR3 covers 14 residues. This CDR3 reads CASSQPTGSTEAFF. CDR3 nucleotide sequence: TGCGCCAGCAGCCAACCGACAGGGAGCACTGAAGCTTTCTTT.